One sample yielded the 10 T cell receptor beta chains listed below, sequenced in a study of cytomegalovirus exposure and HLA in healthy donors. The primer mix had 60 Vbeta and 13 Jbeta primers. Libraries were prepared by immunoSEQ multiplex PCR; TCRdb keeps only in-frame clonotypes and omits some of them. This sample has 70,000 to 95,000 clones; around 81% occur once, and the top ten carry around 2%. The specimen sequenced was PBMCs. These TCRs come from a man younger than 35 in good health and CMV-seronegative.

The CDR3 bases are TGTGCCAGCAGCAGCCCCGGGACAGGGGAAGAGACCCAGTACTTC. This codes for CASSSPGTGEETQYF. This chain links TRBV7-8 with TRBJ2-5, with 10 nucleotides matching TRBD1. The CDR3 consists of 15 residues. J gave up 3 bases and V 5 bases, and 6 bases lay outside the gene matches. Per germline, CDR1 SGHVS and CDR2 FQNEAQ.

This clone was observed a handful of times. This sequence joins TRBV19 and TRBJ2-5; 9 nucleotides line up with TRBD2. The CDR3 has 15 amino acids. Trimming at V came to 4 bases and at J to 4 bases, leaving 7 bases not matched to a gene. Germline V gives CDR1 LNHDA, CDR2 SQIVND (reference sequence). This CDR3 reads CASSTIAGAGETQYF. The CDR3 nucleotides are TGTGCCAGTAGTACGATAGCGGGGGCGGGAGAGACCCAGTACTTC.

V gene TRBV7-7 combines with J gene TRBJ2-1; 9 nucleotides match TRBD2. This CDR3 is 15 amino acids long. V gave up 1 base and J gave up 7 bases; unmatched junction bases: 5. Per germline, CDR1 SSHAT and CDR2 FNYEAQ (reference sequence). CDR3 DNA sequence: TGTGCCAGCAGCTTAGTTGCGGGGGGGCCGAATGAGCAGTTCTTC. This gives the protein CASSLVAGGPNEQFF.

The CDR3 nucleotides are TGTGCCAGCTCACCAAACAGCCAGAACTATGGCTACACCTTC. Amino acid sequence: CASSPNSQNYGYTF. The chain recombines TRBV18 with TRBJ1-2, with unresolved D. V was clipped by 2 bases and J by 2 bases, with 9 bases between them. The CDR3 has 14 amino acids. Per the germline V gene, CDR1 is KGHSH and CDR2 is LQKENI.

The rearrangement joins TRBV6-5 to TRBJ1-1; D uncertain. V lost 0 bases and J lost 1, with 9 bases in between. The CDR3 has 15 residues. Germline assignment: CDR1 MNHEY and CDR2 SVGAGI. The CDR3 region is CASSYSRSGNTEAFF. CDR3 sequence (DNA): TGTGCCAGCAGTTACTCGCGTTCGGGGAACACTGAAGCTTTCTTT.

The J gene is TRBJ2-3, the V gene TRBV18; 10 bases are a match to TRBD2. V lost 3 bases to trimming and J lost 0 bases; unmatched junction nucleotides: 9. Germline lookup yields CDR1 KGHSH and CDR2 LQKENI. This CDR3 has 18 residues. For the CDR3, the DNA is TGTGCCAGCTCACCGCGGGGCCGTAGCGGGGGGAGCACAGATACGCAGTATTTT. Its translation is CASSPRGRSGGSTDTQYF.

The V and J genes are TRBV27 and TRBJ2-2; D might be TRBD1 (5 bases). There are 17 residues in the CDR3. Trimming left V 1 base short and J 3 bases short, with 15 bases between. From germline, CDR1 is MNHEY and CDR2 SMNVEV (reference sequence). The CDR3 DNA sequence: TGTGCCAGCAGTTTATGGGGAAGGGGTCAGGACACCGGGGAGCTGTTTTTT. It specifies CASSLWGRGQDTGELFF.

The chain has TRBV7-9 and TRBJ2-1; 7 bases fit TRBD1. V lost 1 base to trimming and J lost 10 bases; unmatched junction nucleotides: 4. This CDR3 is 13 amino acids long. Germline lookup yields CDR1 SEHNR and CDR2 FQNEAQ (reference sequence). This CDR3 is CASSLGTGDEQFF. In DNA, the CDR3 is TGTGCCAGCAGCTTAGGAACAGGGGACGAGCAGTTCTTC.

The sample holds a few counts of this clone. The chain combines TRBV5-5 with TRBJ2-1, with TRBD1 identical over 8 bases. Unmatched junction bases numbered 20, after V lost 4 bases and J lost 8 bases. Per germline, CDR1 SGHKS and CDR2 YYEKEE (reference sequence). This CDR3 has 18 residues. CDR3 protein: CASSPLPIRGQVEDEQFF. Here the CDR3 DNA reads TGTGCCAGCAGCCCCTTACCCATCAGGGGACAGGTGGAGGATGAGCAGTTCTTC.

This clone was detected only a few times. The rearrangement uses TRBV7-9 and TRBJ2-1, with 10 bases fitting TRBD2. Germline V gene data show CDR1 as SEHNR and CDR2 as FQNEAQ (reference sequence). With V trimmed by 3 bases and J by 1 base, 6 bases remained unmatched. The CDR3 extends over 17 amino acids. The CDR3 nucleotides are TGTGCCAGCAGCTTTCGGCTAGCGGGGGCGTCCTACAATGAGCAGTTCTTC. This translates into CASSFRLAGASYNEQFF.